This entry lists 29 T cell receptor beta chains sequenced from one sample in a study of CD8 T cells in Susac syndrome (dated by TCRdb to about 2019). Library construction relied on the immunoSEQ multiplex PCR assay. RNA was extracted using the RNeasy kit, and about 0.45 to 1 ug of the RNA was reverse transcribed with random hexamers. TCRdb redid the processing of the public reads, applying fastp at Q25 and MiXCR, and retained in-frame beta chains. A single entry per CDR3 protein holds the most common genes and DNA from its merged rows. A total of around 140,000 distinct CDR3 sequences appear in this sample, 85% to 95% of them only once. About 0.11% of the sample goes to the ten largest clones. The specimen sequenced was CD4+ T cells from PBMCs. Receptor source: a human donor with multiple sclerosis.

This clonotype is a singleton in its sample. This sequence joins TRBV19 and TRBJ2-1, with D unresolved. V was trimmed by 6 bases and J by 15 bases, leaving 15 bases between them. The CDR3 is 11 residues long. The V gene's germline CDR1 is LNHDA and CDR2 SQIVND (reference sequence). CDR3 sequence (DNA): TGTGCCAGTAGGGCCAACAAGGGCTGGTTCTTC. It codes for CASRANKGWFF.

CDR3 amino acids: CASSFFPQGVIGETQYF. CDR3 sequence (DNA): TGTGCCAGCAGCTTTTTCCCACAGGGGGTTATCGGAGAGACCCAGTACTTC. The chain recombines TRBV3-1 with TRBJ2-5; 8 nucleotides match TRBD1. Germline V gene lookup returns CDR1 LGHDT and CDR2 YNNKEL (reference sequence). This CDR3 region has 17 residues. V lost 5 bases, J lost 4 bases, and 15 bases stayed unmatched.

The V gene is TRBV6-2 or TRBV6-3, the J gene TRBJ2-1; 10 nucleotides agree with TRBD1. The CDR3 runs to 17 residues. Germline V gives CDR1 MNHEY, CDR2 SVGEGT. Unmatched junction bases numbered 14, after V lost 6 bases and J lost 6 bases. CDR3 region: CASSNRGPGTGVNEQFF. The CDR3 DNA reads as TGTGCCAGCAGCAATAGGGGGCCCGGGACAGGGGTCAATGAGCAGTTCTTC.

The V and J genes are TRBV9 and TRBJ2-1; D uncertain. V lost 3 bases, J lost 5 bases, and 12 bases lay in between. The CDR3 contains 14 residues. The germline V gene has CDR1 SGDLS and CDR2 YYNGEE. CDR3 nucleotides: TGTGCCAGCAGCGGTCTAGATCGAGACAATGAGCAGTTCTTC. It translates to CASSGLDRDNEQFF.

The CDR3 is CASRLLAGGGNEQFF. Written as DNA, the CDR3 is TGTGCCAGCAGATTGCTAGCGGGAGGCGGCAATGAGCAGTTCTTC. The chain links TRBV6-5 to TRBJ2-1, with 11 bases that match TRBD2. Trimming cost V 6 bases and J 6 bases; bases outside gene matches: 7. Germline loops: CDR1 MNHEY, CDR2 SVGAGI. The CDR3 sequence is 15 residues long.

The chain couples TRBV7-2 to TRBJ1-2; TRBD1 is a possible D gene (6 bases). This CDR3 has 14 residues. Germline V CDR1 and CDR2: SGHTA, FQGNSA. V was cut by 1 base and J by 6 bases, with 12 bases left in between. The DNA for the CDR3 is TGTGCCAGCAGCTTAGATCCGGGGGGCGATGGCTACACCTTC. Translation gives CASSLDPGGDGYTF.

The V gene is TRBV29-1, the J gene TRBJ2-7; tentative D call: TRBD1 (5 bases). V was shortened by 0 bases and J by 12 bases, with 18 bases between the two germline ends. The CDR3 sequence is 13 residues long. Germline lookup yields CDR1 SQVTM and CDR2 ANQGSEA. CDR3 protein: CSVEDYGQSAPYF. The CDR3 coding sequence is TGCAGCGTTGAAGATTACGGACAATCGGCACCGTACTTC.

This clonotype has a single count. This CDR3 is CASSVDSGLYNEQFF. DNA of the CDR3: TGTGCCAGCAGCGTAGATAGCGGTTTATACAATGAGCAGTTCTTC. This chain uses TRBV9 with TRBJ2-1; D may be TRBD2 (6 bases). Trimming pared 0 bases from V and 4 bases from J, leaving 11 bases between. Germline-derived CDR1 and CDR2 are SGDLS and YYNGEE. This CDR3 has 15 amino acids. The full variable domain, rest sourced from reference TRBV9 and TRBJ2-1, is DSGVTQTPKHLITATGQRVTLRCSPRSGDLSVYWYQQSLDQGLQFLIQYYNGEERAKGNILERFSAQQFPDLHSELNLSSLELGDSALYFCASSVDSGLYNEQFFGPGTRLTVL.

This chain joins TRBV20-1 and TRBJ2-3, with 9 bases lining up with TRBD2. V was pared by 2 bases and J by 5 bases, with 8 bases of the junction left unmatched. CDR1 is DFQATT and CDR2 is SNEGSKA in the germline V gene (reference sequence). This CDR3 comprises 15 residues. The CDR3 DNA is TGCAGTGCTAGAAGCTGGTCACTAGCGGGAGATACGCAGTATTTT. This gives the protein CSARSWSLAGDTQYF.

This chain uses TRBV3-1 with TRBJ1-5; possibly TRBD1 for D (5 bases). CDR1 is LGHDT, CDR2 YNNKEL, per germline (reference sequence). V was clipped by 3 bases and J by 2 bases, with 11 bases between them. This CDR3 comprises 15 residues. The CDR3 spells CASSQGVRGNQPQHF. The CDR3 DNA reads TGTGCCAGCAGCCAGGGGGTGCGTGGCAATCAGCCCCAGCATTTT.

The gene calls are TRBV3-1 and TRBJ2-1; D not resolved. From germline, CDR1 is LGHDT and CDR2 YNNKEL (reference sequence). Deletions cut 0 bases from V and 1 base from J, with 7 bases between. This CDR3 has 15 residues. The CDR3 coding sequence is TGTGCCAGCAGCCAAGATTGGGCTTCCTACAATGAGCAGTTCTTC. It translates to CASSQDWASYNEQFF.

The sample holds one count of this clonotype. The chain combines TRBV4-1 with TRBJ2-5; TRBD1 aligns across 7 bases. Germline CDR1 MGHRA, CDR2 YSYEKL. V was clipped by 2 bases and J by 5 bases; unmatched bases: 8. The CDR3 runs to 15 residues. CDR3 loop: CASSQIQGLGETQYF. The CDR3 DNA reads TGCGCCAGCAGCCAAATACAGGGGTTGGGGGAGACCCAGTACTTC.

The J gene is TRBJ1-2, the V gene TRBV29-1, with D possibly TRBD1 on 5 matching bases. CDR1 is SQVTM, CDR2 ANQGSEA, per germline. The CDR3 covers 11 residues. Trimming pared 3 bases from V and 8 bases from J, leaving 10 bases between. DNA of the CDR3: TGCAGCGTTGATGGGGGGACCGGCTACACCTTC. Protein: CSVDGGTGYTF.

The J gene is TRBJ2-7, the V gene TRBV13; 7 positions match TRBD1. CDR3 length: 15 amino acids. Germline CDR1 PRHDT, CDR2 FYEKMQ (reference sequence). The J segment lost 2 bases and the V segment lost 4 bases, leaving 8 bases of the junction unmatched. In DNA form, the CDR3 reads TGTGCCAGCAGCTACCAGCCTGACAGGGCCTACGAGCAGTACTTC. It is translated as CASSYQPDRAYEQYF.

This clonotype has only one observation. The rearrangement links TRBV28 to TRBJ2-2; no reliable D call. Trimming removed 2 bases at V and 7 bases at J, with 14 bases between. Germline CDR1 MDHEN, CDR2 SYDVKM. This CDR3 has 15 residues. CDR3: CASSLIFPGGGELFF. CDR3 in DNA: TGTGCCAGCAGTTTAATTTTTCCGGGTGGCGGGGAGCTGTTTTTT.

This clonotype appeared a single time. CDR3 residues: CASSSRDRGRNEQFF. CDR3 DNA sequence: TGTGCCAGCAGTTCCCGGGACAGGGGGCGCAATGAGCAGTTCTTC. The chain links TRBV7-9 to TRBJ2-1, with 12 bases that match TRBD1. This CDR3 contains 15 residues. CDR1 and CDR2 (germline): SEHNR, FQNEAQ (reference sequence). The J segment lost 6 bases and the V segment lost 6 bases, leaving 6 bases of the junction unmatched.

The chain uses TRBV5-5 and TRBJ2-1; 12 bases align to TRBD2. Germline CDR1 reads SGHKS; CDR2 reads YYEKEE (reference sequence). The ends lost 4 bases at V and 10 bases at J; junction bases unmatched: 9. This CDR3 contains 15 residues. The CDR3 region is CASSPRLAGEDEQFF. The DNA for the CDR3 is TGTGCCAGCAGCCCGAGACTAGCGGGAGAGGACGAGCAGTTCTTC. Looking up the rest from reference TRBV5-5 and TRBJ2-1 gives the full variable domain: DAGVTQSPTHLIKTRGQQVTLRCSPISGHKSVSWYQQVLGQGPQFIFQYYEKEERGRGNFPDRFSARQFPNYSSELNVNALLLGDSALYLCASSPRLAGEDEQFFGPGTRLTVL.

This rearrangement joins TRBV20-1 to TRBJ2-7; 7 bases map to TRBD2. The V segment lost 5 bases and the J segment 2 bases; nucleotides outside the gene matches: 9. Germline V gives CDR1 DFQATT, CDR2 SNEGSKA (reference sequence). The CDR3 sequence is 14 residues long. Here the CDR3 reads CSAGGERSAYEQYF. In DNA form, the CDR3 reads TGCAGTGCTGGGGGGGAGCGGAGCGCCTACGAGCAGTACTTC.

This chain uses TRBV5-1 with TRBJ2-2; unclear D gene. The CDR3 is made up of 17 amino acids. The germline V gene has CDR1 SGHRS and CDR2 YFSETQ. V gave up 2 bases and J gave up 4 bases, with 18 bases separating them. CDR3 loop: CASSFGMDLIFTGELFF. The CDR3 nucleotides are TGCGCCAGCAGCTTTGGGATGGACCTTATCTTCACCGGGGAGCTGTTTTTT.

The rearrangement joins TRBV3-1 to TRBJ2-7; 10 bases are a match to TRBD2. Germline loops: CDR1 LGHDT, CDR2 YNNKEL (reference sequence). V shed 4 bases and J 6 bases; nucleotides not matched to a gene: 9. The CDR3 length is 15 residues. The CDR3 protein is CASSRPLAGGGEQYF. DNA of the CDR3: TGTGCCAGCAGCCGCCCTTTAGCGGGAGGCGGCGAGCAGTACTTC.

The genes are TRBV21-1 and TRBJ2-7; TRBD2 is taken as the D call from the table, unchecked against the DNA. TRBV21-1 is assigned pseudogene status. CDR3 length equals 19 residues. CDR3 loop: CASSKLGEVRHRSSYEQYF. For the CDR3, the DNA is TGTGCCAGCAGCAAATTGGGGGAGGTCCGGCATCGAAGCTCCTACGAGCAGTACTTC.

This clonotype was seen just once. The rearrangement uses TRBV6-5 and TRBJ2-7; perhaps TRBD2 as D (5 bases). The CDR3 is made up of 14 amino acids. V was shortened by 10 bases and J by 2 bases, with 18 bases between the two germline ends. Germline values: CDR1 MNHEY, CDR2 SVGAGI. CDR3 sequence: CATSRGSKAYEQYF. CDR3 in DNA: TGTGCCACCTCCCGGGGATCGAAAGCCTACGAGCAGTACTTC.

CDR3 sequence (DNA): TGTGCCAGCAGCCGCGGGGTAGGGAATGGCTACACCTTC. Amino acids: CASSRGVGNGYTF. The rearrangement uses TRBV5-4 and TRBJ1-2; D gene unclear. There are 13 residues in the CDR3. V lost 4 bases to trimming and J lost 6 bases, with 13 bases between them. The germline CDR1 and CDR2 sequences are SGHNT and YYREEE (reference sequence).

This chain uses TRBV7-9 with TRBJ1-5, with a tentative D call TRBD1 (5 bases). Germline-derived CDR1 and CDR2 are SEHNR and FQNEAQ (reference sequence). CDR3 length: 13 residues. The germline V and J ends were trimmed by 11 bases and 2 bases, with 13 bases remaining between them. The CDR3 spells CASRRDGNQPQHF. CDR3 DNA sequence: TGTGCCTCTAGGAGGGACGGCAATCAGCCCCAGCATTTT.

This sequence joins TRBV2 and TRBJ2-7; 10 nucleotides align to TRBD1. The CDR3 covers 15 residues. With V trimmed by 6 bases and J by 3 bases, 8 bases remained unmatched. Germline loops: CDR1 SNHLY, CDR2 FYNNEI. CDR3 region: CASREHRDRGYEQYF. The DNA for the CDR3 is TGTGCCAGCAGAGAACACCGGGACAGGGGCTACGAGCAGTACTTC. The full variable domain, completed using reference TRBV2 and TRBJ2-7, is EPEVTQTPSHQVTQMGQEVILRCVPISNHLYFYWYRQILGQKVEFLVSFYNNEISEKSEIFDDQFSVERPDGSNFTLKIRSTKLEDSAMYFCASREHRDRGYEQYFGPGTRLTVT.

This clonotype occurred once. CDR3 coding DNA: TGCAGTGCTAGAGGTCGAGGGGGCGGGAATGAAAAACTGTTTTTT. This encodes CSARGRGGGNEKLFF. The chain joins TRBV20-1 to TRBJ1-4, with 7 bases lining up with TRBD1. In germline, CDR1 is DFQATT, CDR2 SNEGSKA (reference sequence). V shed 1 base, J shed 5 bases, and the junction held 7 bases outside the gene matches. The CDR3 covers 15 residues.

The chain links TRBV20-1 to TRBJ1-5, with 8 positions matching TRBD1. Germline loops: CDR1 DFQATT, CDR2 SNEGSKA (reference sequence). This CDR3 region has 13 residues. The DNA of the CDR3 is TGCAGCACCGACAGGGGAGTGAATCAGCCCCAGCATTTT. Translated: CSTDRGVNQPQHF.

This clonotype was counted a single time. The rearrangement links TRBV3-1 to TRBJ2-6; 8 bases are a match to TRBD1. The V gene end was trimmed by 8 bases and the J gene end by 7 bases; junction bases not matched to a gene: 10. The CDR3 runs 15 residues. Germline V gene sequence: CDR1 LGHDT, CDR2 YNNKEL (reference sequence). Here the CDR3 reads CASSPGQGLANVLTF. The CDR3 region has the DNA TGTGCCAGCTCACCCGGACAGGGCCTAGCCAACGTCCTGACTTTC.

This chain uses TRBV6-6 with TRBJ2-7; D ambiguous. CDR1 and CDR2 (germline): MNHNY, SVGAGI (reference sequence). This CDR3 has 13 residues. The V end was cut by 3 bases, the J end by 3 bases, with 9 bases between. The CDR3 nucleotides read TGTGCCAGCAGTTATTTAGCAGACTACGAGCAGTACTTC. As protein: CASSYLADYEQYF.